This record looks at one T cell receptor (beta chain) sequence and its context. These data belong to a study of blood T cell repertoires in COVID-19. Study summary: Both acute and convalescent COVID-19 samples were obtained from the United States, Italy and Spain.

Source study methods: Reference gene primer amplification yielded estimated nucleated cell counts. The method was immunoSEQ multiplex PCR; TCRdb's version includes in-frame clones alone and lacks a portion of them. V, J and clone size were drawn from that table, and D and trimming were deduced from the DNA. The top ten hold about 15% of the sample, which has 140,000 or so clones, about three quarters seen once. CDR3 length equals 15 residues. Per germline, CDR1 SGHVS and CDR2 FQNEAQ. The V and J ends lost 5 bases and 4 bases, in that order; junction bases with no gene match: 11. Source material: peripheral blood. The TCR comes from a man in his fifties or sixties with acute or convalescent COVID-19. V and J are TRBV7-8 and TRBJ2-7, with 7 bases that match TRBD1. CDR3 protein: CASSPTGTEIYEQYV. The CDR3 DNA sequence: TGTGCCAGCAGCCCAACCGGGACAGAGATTTACGAGCAGTACGTC.